This T cell receptor (beta chain) was profiled in a study of T-cell memory formation after mild COVID-19. This clonotype was observed a handful of times. One entry per CDR3 protein, called by TCRdb with MiXCR from the 5' RACE reads. The sample has roughly 580,000 distinct CDR3 sequences; about 20% are singletons. Germline V gives CDR1 DFQATT, CDR2 SNEGSKA (reference sequence). This CDR3 is built from 13 residues. The V gene lost 0 bases and the J gene lost 3 bases, with 7 bases spanning the gap. This sequence joins TRBV20-1 and TRBJ2-3; the D is unclear. The source is an adult woman who had mild COVID-19 (a few samples of this study predate the infection). Cell type and time point are not known. The sequenced sample consisted of PBMCs or a T cell subset sorted from them (not recorded which). The CDR3 spells CSARDPGTDTQYF. The CDR3 nucleotides read TGCAGTGCTAGAGATCCAGGAACAGATACGCAGTATTTT.